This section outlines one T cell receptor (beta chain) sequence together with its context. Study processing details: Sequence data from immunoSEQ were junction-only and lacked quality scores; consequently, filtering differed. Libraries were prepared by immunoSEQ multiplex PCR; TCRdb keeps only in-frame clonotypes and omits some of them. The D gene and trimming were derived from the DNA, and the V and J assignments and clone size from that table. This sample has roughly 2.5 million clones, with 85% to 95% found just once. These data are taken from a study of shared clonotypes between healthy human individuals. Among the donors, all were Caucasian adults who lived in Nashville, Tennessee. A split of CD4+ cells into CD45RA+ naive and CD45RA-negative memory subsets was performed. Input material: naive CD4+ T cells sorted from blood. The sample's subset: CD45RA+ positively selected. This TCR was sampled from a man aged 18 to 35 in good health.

The CDR3 nucleotides are TGTGCCATCAGCGACAGGGGGCAGAACACTGAAGCTTTCTTT. It translates to CAISDRGQNTEAFF. The genes are TRBV10-3 and TRBJ1-1; TRBD1 matches 10 bases. In germline, CDR1 is ENHRY, CDR2 SYGVKD. This CDR3 comprises 14 residues. The V and J ends lost 6 bases and 1 base, in that order; junction bases with no gene match: 2.